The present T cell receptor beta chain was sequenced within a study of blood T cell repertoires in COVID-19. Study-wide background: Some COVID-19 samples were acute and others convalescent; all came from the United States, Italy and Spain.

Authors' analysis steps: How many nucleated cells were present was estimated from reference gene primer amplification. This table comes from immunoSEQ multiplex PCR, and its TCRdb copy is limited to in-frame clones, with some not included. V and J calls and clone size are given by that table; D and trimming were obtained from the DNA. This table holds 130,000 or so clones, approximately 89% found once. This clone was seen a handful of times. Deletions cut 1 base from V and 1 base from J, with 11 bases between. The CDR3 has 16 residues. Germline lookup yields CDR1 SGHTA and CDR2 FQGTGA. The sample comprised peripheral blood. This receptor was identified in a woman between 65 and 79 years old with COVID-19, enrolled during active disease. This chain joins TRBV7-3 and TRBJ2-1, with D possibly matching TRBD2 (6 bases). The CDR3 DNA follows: TGTGCCAGCAGCTTAAGGGCGGGGCTTTCCTACAATGAGCAGTTCTTC. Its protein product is CASSLRAGLSYNEQFF.